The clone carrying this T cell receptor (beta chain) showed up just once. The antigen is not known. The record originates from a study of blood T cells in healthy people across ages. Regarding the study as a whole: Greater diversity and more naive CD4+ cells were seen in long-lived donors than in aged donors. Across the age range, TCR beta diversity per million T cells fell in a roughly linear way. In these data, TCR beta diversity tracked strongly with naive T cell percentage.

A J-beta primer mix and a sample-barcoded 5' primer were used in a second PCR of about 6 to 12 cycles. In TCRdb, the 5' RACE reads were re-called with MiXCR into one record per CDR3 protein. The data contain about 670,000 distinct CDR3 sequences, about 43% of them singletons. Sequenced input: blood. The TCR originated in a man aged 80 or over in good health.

In DNA form, the CDR3 reads TGTGCCAGCAGGAGGACAGGGATTGGTGGCTACACCTTC. As protein: CASRRTGIGGYTF. The genes are TRBV6-2 or TRBV6-3 and TRBJ1-2; 8 bases fit TRBD1. Germline assignment: CDR1 MNHEY and CDR2 SVGEGT. Trimming cost V 6 bases and J 7 bases; bases outside gene matches: 7. This CDR3 region has 13 residues.